These T cell receptor beta chains were read from a single sample in a study of blood T cell repertoires in COVID-19. Clones were read by immunoSEQ multiplex PCR, and TCRdb kept only the in-frame ones, dropping some. The profile shows about 350,000 clones, approximately 89% of them singletons. Sequenced: peripheral blood. All receptors derive from an older woman with COVID-19, enrolled during active disease. Both conserved end residues are part of each CDR3. The D gene is left open where the match is weak. Some rows have no size entry. The others give once, few or many, or a class for an expanded clone.

V: TRBV6-1
length: 15
D: TRBD1
size: -
J: TRBJ1-2
CDR3: CASSESGQGAGGYTF
DNA: TGTGCCAGCAGTGAATCGGGACAGGGGGCTGGTGGCTACACCTTC

V: TRBV2
length: 14
D: -
size: -
J: TRBJ1-6
CDR3: CASTPRGGNSPLHF
DNA: TGTGCCAGCACCCCCCGGGGGGGGAATTCACCCCTCCACTTT

V: TRBV11-2
length: 16
D: TRBD1
size: -
J: TRBJ1-4
CDR3: CASSRIGTGGSEKLFF
DNA: TGTGCCAGCAGCCGTATAGGGACAGGTGGAAGTGAAAAACTGTTTTTT

V: TRBV6-6
length: 14
D: -
size: -
J: TRBJ2-3
CDR3: CASSYGPYTDTQYF
DNA: TGTGCCAGCAGTTACGGGCCCTACACAGATACGCAGTATTTT

V: TRBV3-1/TRBV3-2
length: 14
D: -
size: -
J: TRBJ1-1
CDR3: CASSHQGRLTEAFF
DNA: TGTGCCAGCAGCCATCAGGGGCGTCTCACTGAAGCTTTCTTT

V: TRBV30
length: 12
D: -
size: -
J: TRBJ1-3
CDR3: CAWSRSGNTIYF
DNA: TGTGCCTGGAGTCGTTCGGGAAACACCATATATTTT

V: TRBV19
length: 16
D: -
size: -
J: TRBJ1-1
CDR3: CASSLSSGQFNTEAFF
DNA: TGTGCCAGTAGTCTCAGCTCGGGACAATTTAACACTGAAGCTTTCTTT

V: TRBV24-1
length: 15
D: TRBD1
size: once
J: TRBJ1-2
CDR3: CATSDSRQGNYGYTF
DNA: TGTGCCACCAGTGACTCAAGACAGGGGAACTATGGCTACACCTTC

V: TRBV6-5
length: 15
D: -
size: -
J: TRBJ2-5
CDR3: CASSYSQGIQETQYF
DNA: TGTGCCAGCAGTTACTCACAGGGAATTCAGGAGACCCAGTACTTC

V: TRBV6-2/TRBV6-3
length: 16
D: -
size: -
J: TRBJ2-1
CDR3: CASSYHWNRLNNEQFF
DNA: TGTGCCAGCAGTTACCATTGGAACAGGTTAAACAATGAGCAGTTCTTC

V: TRBV11-2
length: 14
D: -
size: -
J: TRBJ1-1
CDR3: CASSSQGMNTEAFF
DNA: TGTGCCAGCAGCTCCCAGGGCATGAACACTGAAGCTTTCTTT

V: TRBV27
length: 14
D: -
size: once
J: TRBJ1-2
CDR3: CASSFREGTHGYTF
DNA: TGTGCCAGCAGTTTTAGGGAGGGCACCCATGGCTACACCTTC

V: TRBV28
length: 13
D: -
size: once
J: TRBJ1-5
CDR3: CASSLSTDQPQHF
DNA: TGTGCCAGCAGCCTATCGACAGACCAGCCCCAGCATTTT

V: TRBV30
length: 13
D: -
size: -
J: TRBJ1-6
CDR3: CAWSKQGNSPLHF
DNA: TGTGCCTGGAGTAAACAGGGAAATTCACCCCTCCACTTT

V: TRBV19
length: 16
D: TRBD2
size: -
J: TRBJ2-3
CDR3: CASSMTAGVRTDTQYF
DNA: TGTGCCAGTAGTATGACGGCGGGGGTCCGCACAGATACGCAGTATTTT

V: TRBV15
length: 13
D: -
size: -
J: TRBJ1-2
CDR3: CATSIAVNYGYTF
DNA: TGTGCCACCAGTATAGCTGTTAACTATGGCTACACCTTC

V: TRBV4-1
length: 15
D: TRBD1
size: few
J: TRBJ1-4
CDR3: CASSLLRQGEEKLFF
DNA: TGCGCCAGCAGCCTTCTAAGACAGGGCGAAGAAAAACTGTTTTTT

V: TRBV5-8
length: 17
D: TRBD1
size: -
J: TRBJ2-1
CDR3: CASSLNRGQKLYNEQFF
DNA: TGTGCCAGCAGCCTAAACAGGGGGCAGAAATTATACAATGAGCAGTTCTTC

V: TRBV25-1
length: 15
D: TRBD1
size: -
J: TRBJ1-5
CDR3: CASSERQGRNQPQHF
DNA: TGTGCCAGCAGTGAAAGACAGGGAAGGAATCAGCCCCAGCATTTT

V: TRBV2
length: 15
D: -
size: -
J: TRBJ1-5
CDR3: CASSEDSPRNQPQHF
DNA: TGTGCCAGCAGTGAGGACTCACCGAGGAATCAGCCCCAGCATTTT

V: TRBV10-2
length: 16
D: TRBD1
size: -
J: TRBJ1-2
CDR3: CASSETTGARAYGYTF
DNA: TGCGCCAGCAGTGAGACGACAGGGGCGCGCGCCTATGGCTACACCTTC

V: TRBV21-1
length: 18
D: -
size: -
J: TRBJ2-1
CDR3: CASSKKPFAGGRYNEQFF
DNA: TGTGCCAGCAGCAAAAAGCCCTTCGCGGGGGGGCGGTACAATGAGCAGTTCTTC

V: TRBV19
length: 15
D: -
size: -
J: TRBJ1-4
CDR3: CASSIPQATNEKLFF
DNA: TGTGCCAGTAGTATCCCGCAGGCAACTAATGAAAAACTGTTTTTT

V: TRBV3-1/TRBV3-2
length: 15
D: -
size: -
J: TRBJ1-5
CDR3: CASSQDFGSNQPQHF
DNA: TGTGCCAGCAGCCAAGATTTCGGTAGCAATCAGCCCCAGCATTTT

V: TRBV25-1
length: 14
D: -
size: -
J: TRBJ1-6
CDR3: CASSEYIQNSPLHF
DNA: TGTGCCAGCAGTGAATATATTCAGAATTCACCCCTCCACTTT

V: TRBV7-9
length: 15
D: TRBD1
size: -
J: TRBJ1-3
CDR3: CASSPDRVSGNTIYF
DNA: TGTGCCAGCAGCCCTGACAGGGTCTCTGGAAACACCATATATTTT

V: TRBV5-8
length: 18
D: -
size: -
J: TRBJ1-1
CDR3: CASTVRGRTLSTYTEAFF
DNA: TGTGCCAGCACGGTGCGAGGGAGGACACTCTCAACATACACTGAAGCTTTCTTT

V: TRBV7-9
length: 17
D: -
size: -
J: TRBJ1-4
CDR3: CASSLAIGVLDLEKLFF
DNA: TGTGCCAGCAGCTTAGCGATAGGGGTCCTGGACCTGGAAAAACTGTTTTTT

V: TRBV7-2
length: 16
D: -
size: -
J: TRBJ2-7
CDR3: CASSFRQAWSSYEQYF
DNA: TGTGCCAGCAGCTTTCGACAGGCCTGGAGCTCCTACGAGCAGTACTTC

V: TRBV5-1
length: 17
D: -
size: -
J: TRBJ2-3
CDR3: CASSVGHSSSDTDTQYF
DNA: TGCGCCAGCAGCGTTGGACACTCAAGCTCCGACACAGATACGCAGTATTTT

V: TRBV5-8
length: 14
D: TRBD1
size: -
J: TRBJ2-7
CDR3: CASSLGGQVYEQYF
DNA: TGTGCCAGCAGCTTGGGAGGACAGGTGTACGAGCAGTACTTC

V: TRBV4-1
length: 15
D: TRBD1
size: -
J: TRBJ2-7
CDR3: CASSQNRGASYEQYF
DNA: TGCGCCAGCAGCCAAAACAGGGGGGCCTCCTACGAGCAGTACTTC

V: TRBV19
length: 13
D: -
size: -
J: TRBJ1-5
CDR3: CASSGQSSQPQHF
DNA: TGTGCCAGTAGCGGACAGTCAAGTCAGCCCCAGCATTTT

V: TRBV7-9
length: 14
D: -
size: -
J: TRBJ1-2
CDR3: CASSPQGPGRGYTF
DNA: TGTGCCAGCAGCCCACAGGGACCCGGACGGGGCTACACCTTC

V: TRBV6-5
length: 14
D: -
size: -
J: TRBJ2-7
CDR3: CASSYGTSSYEQYF
DNA: TGTGCCAGCAGTTACGGGACAAGTTCCTACGAGCAGTACTTC

V: TRBV5-1
length: 15
D: TRBD1
size: -
J: TRBJ1-6
CDR3: CASSLDGQGNSPLHF
DNA: TGCGCCAGCAGCCTAGACGGACAGGGGAATTCACCCCTCCACTTT

V: TRBV18
length: 16
D: -
size: -
J: TRBJ1-1
CDR3: CASSPAPRGLNTEAFF
DNA: TGTGCCAGCTCACCAGCCCCCCGGGGGTTGAACACTGAAGCTTTCTTT

V: TRBV19
length: 14
D: TRBD1
size: -
J: TRBJ1-1
CDR3: CASSQTGSNTEAFF
DNA: TGTGCCAGTAGCCAGACAGGGTCGAACACTGAAGCTTTCTTT

V: TRBV9
length: 13
D: -
size: -
J: TRBJ1-5
CDR3: CASSTSDGAPQHF
DNA: TGTGCCAGCAGTACCTCAGACGGAGCTCCCCAGCATTTT

V: TRBV15
length: 16
D: -
size: -
J: TRBJ1-2
CDR3: CATSGSRRARGYGYTF
DNA: TGTGCCACCAGCGGATCTCGGCGGGCGCGGGGCTATGGCTACACCTTC

V: TRBV28
length: 16
D: -
size: -
J: TRBJ1-2
CDR3: CASSSLRGGPHYGYTF
DNA: TGTGCCAGCAGTTCCCTCCGGGGGGGTCCGCACTATGGCTACACCTTC

V: TRBV28
length: 14
D: TRBD2
size: -
J: TRBJ2-3
CDR3: CASSHGLATDTQYF
DNA: TGTGCCAGCAGCCATGGACTAGCCACAGATACGCAGTATTTT

V: TRBV30
length: 16
D: TRBD1
size: -
J: TRBJ2-2
CDR3: CAWSGRGGSITGELFF
DNA: TGTGCCTGGTCTGGACGAGGGGGCAGTATCACCGGGGAGCTGTTTTTT

V: TRBV7-3
length: 16
D: TRBD1
size: -
J: TRBJ2-2
CDR3: CASSLMDRQNTGELFF
DNA: TGTGCCAGCAGCTTAATGGACAGGCAGAACACCGGGGAGCTGTTTTTT

V: TRBV2
length: 12
D: -
size: -
J: TRBJ2-5
CDR3: CASSYRGETQYF
DNA: TGTGCCAGCAGCTATCGAGGGGAGACCCAGTACTTC

V: TRBV7-9
length: 16
D: -
size: -
J: TRBJ2-2
CDR3: CASSLLGGPDTGELFF
DNA: TGTGCCAGCAGCTTATTGGGGGGGCCAGACACCGGGGAGCTGTTTTTT

V: TRBV19
length: 15
D: -
size: -
J: TRBJ1-6
CDR3: CASSRPDTDNSPLHF
DNA: TGTGCCAGTAGTAGACCGGACACCGATAATTCACCCCTCCACTTT

V: TRBV28
length: 13
D: -
size: -
J: TRBJ2-5
CDR3: CASRRHSQETQYF
DNA: TGTGCCAGCAGGCGACATTCCCAAGAGACCCAGTACTTC

V: TRBV2
length: 14
D: -
size: -
J: TRBJ2-3
CDR3: CASSGGRGIRTQYF
DNA: TGTGCCAGCAGTGGGGGGCGGGGGATAAGGACGCAGTATTTT

V: TRBV7-3
length: 16
D: TRBD1
size: -
J: TRBJ2-3
CDR3: CASSPGRDRSTDTQYF
DNA: TGTGCCAGCAGCCCCGGCCGGGACAGGAGCACAGATACGCAGTATTTT